Listed below are T cell receptor beta chains from one sample, sequenced in a study of Tregs in tolerant kidney transplant recipients. Method: immunoSEQ multiplex PCR; TCRdb's copy keeps in-frame clones and lacks some. Among 62,000 or so clones listed, nearly 98% were seen once. The sample was Tregs from blood, taken before the transplant. The receptors here all came from a human donor who received a combined kidney and bone marrow transplant. The CDR3 runs from the conserved cysteine through the conserved F or W. Each record gives: clone size, J gene, D gene, V gene, CDR3 DNA, CDR3 protein. D genes are given only for firm matches. Not every row has a clone size; where given, it reads once, few, many or a size class.

-,TRBJ2-5,-,TRBV14,TGTGCCAGCAGCCAGGGGGCAGAGACCCAGTACTTC,CASSQGAETQYF
-,TRBJ1-2,TRBD1,TRBV4-1,TGCGCCAGCAGCCAAGACGACAGGGAACATGGCTACACCTTC,CASSQDDREHGYTF
-,TRBJ2-7,-,TRBV6-5,TGTGCCAGCAGTAACTTCGGCAGGGGATACGAGCAGTACTTC,CASSNFGRGYEQYF
-,TRBJ2-2,TRBD1,TRBV6-1,TGTGCCAGCACGGGACAGAGGAGGATCGGGGAGCTGTTTTTT,CASTGQRRIGELFF
-,TRBJ1-4,-,TRBV25-1,TGTGCCAGCAGCAAATGGGGGGGGAGCTCTAATGAAAAACTGTTTTTT,CASSKWGGSSNEKLFF
-,TRBJ2-7,TRBD1,TRBV20-1,TGCAGTGCCAGGACAGGGGCCGAGCAGTACTTC,CSARTGAEQYF
-,TRBJ1-2,-,TRBV21-1,TGTGCCAGCATACAAAAACGACAGGACACCAACTATGGCTACACCTTC,CASIQKRQDTNYGYTF
-,TRBJ2-1,TRBD2,TRBV5-4,TGTGCCAGCAGCTTGGGAGCGGGAGGTTACAATGAGCAGTTCTTC,CASSLGAGGYNEQFF
-,TRBJ1-4,TRBD1,TRBV7-2,TGTGCCAGCAGCCCATTCCGGGACAGGGCTGAAAAACTGTTTTTT,CASSPFRDRAEKLFF
-,TRBJ2-5,TRBD1,TRBV19,TGTGCCAGTAGTACAGGGGGCGCGGGTATCGGCCAAGAGACCCAGTACTTC,CASSTGGAGIGQETQYF
-,TRBJ1-3,-,TRBV5-1,TGCGCCAGCAGTGGCGGGCCCTCGAGCTCTGGAAACACCATATATTTT,CASSGGPSSSGNTIYF
-,TRBJ2-2,TRBD1,TRBV7-2,TGTGCCAGCAGCTCCCCGGGACAGGGAAGCGGGGAGCTGTTTTTT,CASSSPGQGSGELFF
once,TRBJ2-1,-,TRBV7-2,TGTGCCAGCAACGATAGGGGGGGGGAGCAGTTCTTC,CASNDRGGEQFF
once,TRBJ2-3,-,TRBV6-5,TGTGCCAGCAGGAGAATTGGCACAGATACGCAGTATTTT,CASRRIGTDTQYF
-,TRBJ1-2,-,TRBV2,TGTGCCAGCAGTGATCAAGGTCGAGGCTATGGCTACACCTTC,CASSDQGRGYGYTF
-,TRBJ2-3,-,TRBV28,TGTGCCAGCCGGGCTGGGGGGAAAGATACGCAGTATTTT,CASRAGGKDTQYF
-,TRBJ2-4,-,TRBV19,TGTGCCAGTAGCGTTCCGGGACATCACATTCAGTACTTC,CASSVPGHHIQYF
-,TRBJ2-1,TRBD2,TRBV28,TGTGCCAGCAGTTTCCCTAGCGGAAATGAGCAGTTCTTC,CASSFPSGNEQFF
-,TRBJ2-1,-,TRBV4-1,TGCGCCAGCAGCCAAGGGGGACTCAGCCTCAATGAGCAGTTCTTC,CASSQGGLSLNEQFF
few,TRBJ1-2,-,TRBV29-1,TGCAGCGCTACCGAGGCAGGGATGGATGGCTACACCTTC,CSATEAGMDGYTF
-,TRBJ2-1,-,TRBV9,TGTGCCAGCAGCGTAGAGGGGCGTGGATACAATGAGCAGTTCTTC,CASSVEGRGYNEQFF
-,TRBJ2-7,TRBD2,TRBV7-2,TGTGCCAGCAGCTTAGGTGTGGCTAGCGGCACCTACGAGCAGTACTTC,CASSLGVASGTYEQYF
medium-sized,TRBJ2-7,-,TRBV6-1,TGTGCCAGCCAGGGGTGGGCCTACGAGCAGTACTTC,CASQGWAYEQYF
-,TRBJ2-1,TRBD2,TRBV7-2,TGTGCCAGCAGCTTAGCGCAGGCTAGCGGGATAAATGAGCAGTTCTTC,CASSLAQASGINEQFF
-,TRBJ2-3,TRBD1,TRBV28,TGTGCCAGCAGCCCAACTTACAGGGGTGATACGCAGTATTTT,CASSPTYRGDTQYF
-,TRBJ2-7,-,TRBV4-3,TGCGCCAGCAGCCAAAGTTGGCCAGGAACCTACGAGCAGTACTTC,CASSQSWPGTYEQYF
-,TRBJ1-2,-,TRBV7-3,TGTGCCAGCAGCTTAAGCCCCCTGGCCCGTTATGGCTACACCTTC,CASSLSPLARYGYTF
-,TRBJ2-5,TRBD2,TRBV7-2,TGTGCCAGCAGCTATAGGGGACTAGCGGGGGGCGGCCAAGAGACCCAGTACTTC,CASSYRGLAGGGQETQYF
-,TRBJ2-1,-,TRBV4-2,TGTGCCAGCAGTTCCTATGGCGGGACAGCTACCTACAATGAGCAGTTCTTC,CASSSYGGTATYNEQFF
-,TRBJ2-7,-,TRBV6-1,TGTGCCAGCAGCACCCGGGAGAGATTCTACGAGCAGTACTTC,CASSTRERFYEQYF
-,TRBJ1-2,-,TRBV19,TGTGCCAGTAGTACAGGGACTGGCTATGGCTACACCTTC,CASSTGTGYGYTF
-,TRBJ1-1,-,TRBV5-1,TGCGCCAGTTCAAACAGGGATAAGATGAACACTGAAGCTTTCTTT,CASSNRDKMNTEAFF
-,TRBJ2-3,-,TRBV13,TGTGCCAGCAGCTTCAGGGGTGAAGATACGCAGTATTTT,CASSFRGEDTQYF
-,TRBJ1-2,-,TRBV5-3,TGTGCCAGAAGCCCAGGGTACTATGGCTACACCTTC,CARSPGYYGYTF
once,TRBJ2-1,TRBD1,TRBV5-1,TGCGCCAGCAGCTTGAGTTTGGGACAGGGGGGCCATGAGCAGTTCTTC,CASSLSLGQGGHEQFF
-,TRBJ2-1,TRBD2,TRBV11-3,TGTGCCAGCCAGGGACTAGCGGGAACGAAACCATACAATGAGCAGTTCTTC,CASQGLAGTKPYNEQFF
once,TRBJ1-1,-,TRBV30,TGTGCCTGGAGTGTTCGATTCGGGGACACTGAAGCTTTCTTT,CAWSVRFGDTEAFF
-,TRBJ1-2,TRBD1,TRBV28,TGTGCCAGCAGTTTAGGGACAGGGGGCTATGGCTACACCTTC,CASSLGTGGYGYTF
-,TRBJ1-2,-,TRBV5-1,TGCGCCAGCAGCTTATACCGGGGGTCCAACTATGGCTACACCTTC,CASSLYRGSNYGYTF
-,TRBJ1-2,TRBD1,TRBV10-3,TGTGCCATCAGTGTCCGACAGGGTGATGGCTACACCTTC,CAISVRQGDGYTF
-,TRBJ2-3,TRBD2,TRBV4-3,TGCGCCAGCAGGAGGACTAGTTCAGGGGATACGCAGTATTTT,CASRRTSSGDTQYF
-,TRBJ2-5,TRBD1,TRBV29-1,TGCAGCGTTGTTCGTCAGGGGGCGACAGAAGAGACCCAGTACTTC,CSVVRQGATEETQYF
-,TRBJ2-7,TRBD1,TRBV5-6,TGTGCCAGCAGCCAACTGGACAGGCTCCATTTCCCTTACGAGCAGTACTTC,CASSQLDRLHFPYEQYF
-,TRBJ2-7,-,TRBV7-2,TGTGCCAGCAGCGCGGGATTCTACGAGCAGTACTTC,CASSAGFYEQYF
-,TRBJ2-1,TRBD1,TRBV7-9,TGTGCCAGCAGCCCAGGGGGAGACCGTCATAAGCAGTTCTTC,CASSPGGDRHKQFF
-,TRBJ1-2,-,TRBV4-3,TGCGCCAGCAGCCAGAGCCCCGACTCCAACTATGGCTACACCTTC,CASSQSPDSNYGYTF
-,TRBJ2-5,TRBD1,TRBV5-1,TGCGCCAGCAGCCTCAGGGGGCAGGAGACCCAGTACTTC,CASSLRGQETQYF
-,TRBJ2-2,-,TRBV11-3,TGTGCCAGCAGCGGCACACGGGGGATTGACGGGGAGCTGTTTTTT,CASSGTRGIDGELFF